This T cell receptor beta chain is from a study of blood T cell repertoires in COVID-19. Study as a whole: There were acute and convalescent COVID-19 samples, and they came from the United States, Italy and Spain. The analysed material was cDNA or gDNA that came from T cells, B-cell-depleted T cells, or PBMCs.

The germline CDR1 and CDR2 sequences are MNHEY and SVGAGI. This CDR3 contains 15 residues. Trimming cost V 0 bases and J 6 bases; bases outside gene matches: 5. Original methodology: Reference gene primers were amplified, and this amplification served to estimate nucleated cell counts. Only in-frame clones appear in the TCRdb table, and some are missing; sequencing was by immunoSEQ multiplex PCR. That table supplies the V and J calls and clone size; D and trimming were determined from the DNA. The sample lists almost 85,000 clones; around 83% were seen once. This clonotype was obtained from a man older than 75 with active or convalescent COVID-19. The specimen was peripheral blood. The rearrangement joins TRBV6-5 to TRBJ1-2; 9 bases are shared with TRBD1. As DNA, the CDR3 is TGTGCCAGCAGTTACTCCGCGGACAGGGGAAATGGCTACACCTTC. This translates into CASSYSADRGNGYTF.